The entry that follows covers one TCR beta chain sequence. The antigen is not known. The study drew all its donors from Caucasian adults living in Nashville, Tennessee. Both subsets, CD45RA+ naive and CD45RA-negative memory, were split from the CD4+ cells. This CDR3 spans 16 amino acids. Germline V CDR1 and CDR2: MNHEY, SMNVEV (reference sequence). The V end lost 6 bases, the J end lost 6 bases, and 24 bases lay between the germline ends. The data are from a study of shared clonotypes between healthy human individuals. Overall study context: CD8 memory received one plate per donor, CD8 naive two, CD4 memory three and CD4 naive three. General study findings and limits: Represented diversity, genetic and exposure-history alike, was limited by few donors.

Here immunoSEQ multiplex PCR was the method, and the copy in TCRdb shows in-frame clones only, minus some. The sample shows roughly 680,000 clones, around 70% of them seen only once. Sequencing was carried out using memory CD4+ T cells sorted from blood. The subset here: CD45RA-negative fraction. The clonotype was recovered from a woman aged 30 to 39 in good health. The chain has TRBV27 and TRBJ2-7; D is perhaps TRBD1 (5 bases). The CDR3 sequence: CASRNTSWGRISEQYF. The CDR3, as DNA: TGTGCCAGCAGAAACACATCCTGGGGCAGGATCTCCGAGCAGTACTTC.